This is a list of T cell receptor beta chains from one sample in a study of T cells in localized non-small cell lung cancer. Sequencing used immunoSEQ multiplex PCR; TCRdb keeps in-frame clones, though not all of them. The sample has about 77,000 clones; about 88% are singletons. This sample comprised peripheral blood, obtained before any cancer treatment. The receptors come from a woman between 40 and 69 years old with stage I squamous cell lung carcinoma. Both conserved end residues are part of each CDR3. D genes are given only for firm matches. Expanded clones get a size class; other rows say once, few or many, or leave the size out.

NA	few	TRBV6-6	TRBJ1-2	CASSYGHRDGGGYTF	TGTGCCAGCAGTTACGGTCATCGTGACGGCGGGGGCTACACCTTC
NA	NA	TRBV5-1	TRBJ2-2	CASSPYSQGQNTGELFF	TGCGCCAGCAGCCCATATTCCCAGGGCCAGAACACCGGGGAGCTGTTTTTT
NA	NA	TRBV2	TRBJ1-1	CASSRQQNTEAFF	TGTGCCAGTTCCCGACAGCAGAACACTGAAGCTTTCTTT
NA	NA	TRBV7-9	TRBJ1-1	CASSPGGTEAFF	TGTGCCAGCAGCCCGGGAGGTACTGAAGCTTTCTTT
NA	NA	TRBV18	TRBJ1-1	CASSPSGKMNTEAFF	TGTGCCAGCTCACCCTCTGGGAAGATGAACACTGAAGCTTTCTTT
TRBD2	NA	TRBV28	TRBJ2-5	CASSLGGRGTQYF	TGTGCCAGCAGTTTGGGAGGGAGAGGGACCCAGTACTTC
NA	NA	TRBV5-1	TRBJ1-1	CASSLDPPGTEAFF	TGCGCCAGCAGCTTGGATCCCCCAGGGACTGAAGCTTTCTTT
NA	NA	TRBV30	TRBJ1-5	CAWSGAGSIGNQPQHF	TGTGCCTGGAGTGGGGCAGGGAGTATTGGCAATCAGCCCCAGCATTTT
TRBD1	once	TRBV6-5	TRBJ1-4	CASSSGEAGGEKLFF	TGTGCCAGCAGTTCCGGTGAGGCAGGGGGAGAAAAACTGTTTTTT
TRBD1	NA	TRBV4-1	TRBJ2-7	CASSSTGGYIGEQYF	TGCGCCAGCAGCAGTACAGGGGGTTATATAGGCGAGCAGTACTTC
NA	NA	TRBV10-3	TRBJ1-1	CAINPGVANTEAFF	TGTGCCATCAATCCAGGGGTGGCGAACACTGAAGCTTTCTTT
NA	few	TRBV5-1	TRBJ2-7	CASSSMGEQYF	TGCGCCAGCAGCTCTATGGGCGAGCAGTACTTC
NA	NA	TRBV4-2	TRBJ2-3	CASSQGGLGDTQYF	TGTGCCAGCAGCCAAGGCGGCTTAGGTGATACGCAGTATTTT
TRBD2	few	TRBV6-4	TRBJ2-3	CASSVGTSGGADTQYF	TGTGCCAGCAGTGTTGGGACTAGCGGGGGAGCAGATACGCAGTATTTT
NA	NA	TRBV19	TRBJ1-6	CASSTFNNSPLHF	TGTGCCAGTAGTACTTTTAATAATTCACCCCTCCACTTT
TRBD1	NA	TRBV25-1	TRBJ2-1	CASSELQGYNEQFF	TGTGCCAGCAGTGAACTACAGGGGTACAATGAGCAGTTCTTC
NA	NA	TRBV25-1	TRBJ2-7	CASSEGPRGEQYF	TGTGCCAGCAGTGAGGGACCCAGAGGCGAGCAGTACTTC